This TCR beta chain came from a study of control samples from healthy donors and cancer patients. The method was immunoSEQ multiplex PCR; TCRdb's version includes in-frame clones alone and lacks a portion of them. This table has 110,000 to 150,000 clones, approximately 94% appearing once. This clone appeared a single time. Germline CDR1 reads LGHNA; CDR2 reads YSLEER. The CDR3 is made up of 14 amino acids. V lost 3 bases and J lost 4, with 10 bases in between. This clonotype originated in a man aged 35 to 55 in good health. The sample taken for sequencing was blood. V usage is TRBV4-3 and J usage is TRBJ1-5, with D tentatively TRBD1 (6 bases). The CDR3 spells CASSQGGTNQPQHF. For the CDR3, the DNA is TGCGCCAGCAGCCAGGGGGGGACAAATCAGCCCCAGCATTTT.